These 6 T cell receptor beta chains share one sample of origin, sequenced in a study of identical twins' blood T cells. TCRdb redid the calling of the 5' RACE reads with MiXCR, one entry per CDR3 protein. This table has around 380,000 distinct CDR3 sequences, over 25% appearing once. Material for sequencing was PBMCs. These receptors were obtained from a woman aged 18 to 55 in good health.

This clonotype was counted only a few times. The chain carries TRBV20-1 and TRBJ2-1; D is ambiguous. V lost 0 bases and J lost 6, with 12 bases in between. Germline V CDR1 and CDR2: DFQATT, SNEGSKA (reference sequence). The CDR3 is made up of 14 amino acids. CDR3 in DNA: TGCAGTGCTAGAGATAATAAGGCGCCCAATGAGCAGTTCTTC. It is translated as CSARDNKAPNEQFF.

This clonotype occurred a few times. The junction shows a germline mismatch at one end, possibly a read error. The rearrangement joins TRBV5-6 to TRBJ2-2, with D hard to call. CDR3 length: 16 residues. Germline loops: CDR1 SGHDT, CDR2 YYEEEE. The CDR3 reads CASSSDGTPTTRELFF. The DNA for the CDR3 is TGTGCCAGCAGCTCGGACGGAACCCCCACCACCAGGGAGCTGTTTTTT.

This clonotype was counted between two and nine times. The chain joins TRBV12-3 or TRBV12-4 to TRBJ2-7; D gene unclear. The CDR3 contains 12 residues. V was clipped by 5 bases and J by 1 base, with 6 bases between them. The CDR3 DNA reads TGTGCCAGCAGTATGGAATCCTACGAGCAGTACTTC. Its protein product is CASSMESYEQYF.

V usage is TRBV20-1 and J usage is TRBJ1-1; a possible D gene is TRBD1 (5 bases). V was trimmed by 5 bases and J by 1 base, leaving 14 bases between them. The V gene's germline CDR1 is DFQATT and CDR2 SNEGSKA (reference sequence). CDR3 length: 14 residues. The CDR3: CSAGGRASNTEAFF. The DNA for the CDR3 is TGCAGTGCTGGGGGACGGGCTTCGAACACTGAAGCTTTCTTT.

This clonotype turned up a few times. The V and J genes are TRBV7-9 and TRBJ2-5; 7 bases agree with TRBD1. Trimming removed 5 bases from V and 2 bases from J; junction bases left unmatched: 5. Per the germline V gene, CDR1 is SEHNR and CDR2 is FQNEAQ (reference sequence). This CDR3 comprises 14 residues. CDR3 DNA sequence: TGTGCCAGCAGCCAGACAGGGAATCAAGAGACCCAGTACTTC. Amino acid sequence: CASSQTGNQETQYF.

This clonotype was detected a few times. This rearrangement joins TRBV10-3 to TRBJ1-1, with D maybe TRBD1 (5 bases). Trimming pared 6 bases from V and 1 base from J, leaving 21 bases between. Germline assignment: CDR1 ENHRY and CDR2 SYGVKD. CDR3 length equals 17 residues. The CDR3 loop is CAISQDRAPSANTEAFF. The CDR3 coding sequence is TGTGCCATCAGCCAAGACAGAGCCCCTAGTGCGAACACTGAAGCTTTCTTT.